This T cell receptor (beta chain) emerged from a study of glioma-infiltrating T cells. The CDR3 totals 14 residues. Germline CDR1 is DFQATT and CDR2 is SNEGSKA (reference sequence). TCR alpha and beta CDR3 regions were amplified from RNA using iRepertoire nested multiplex PCR. For one-step reverse transcription and amplification, roughly 85-450 ng of tissue mRNA or PBMC total RNA was used. TCRdb reanalysed the multiplex PCR reads using MiXCR and keeps one entry per CDR3 protein. The sample lists some 120,000 distinct CDR3 sequences; 23% were seen once. In its sample, this clonotype was seen once. Germline and junction disagree at one end, which may indicate a read error.

This chain uses TRBV20-1 with TRBJ2-1; perhaps TRBD2 as D (5 bases). The specimen sequenced was glioma tissue, nonneoplastic brain tissue, or PBMCs (not recorded which). The sequence was collected from a human donor with low-grade glioma or glioblastoma, undergoing nonglioma brain surgery, or in good health (not recorded which). CDR3 sequence (DNA): TGCATTGCTACAAGCGGTCTCTCCTACAATGAGCAGTTCTTC. Translation gives CIATSGLSYNEQFF.